The rows below give T cell receptor beta chains drawn from one sample of a study of response to subunit inactivated influenza vaccine. In TCRdb, the RT-PCR reads were re-called with MiXCR into one record per CDR3 protein. The profile covers about 780,000 distinct CDR3 sequences, with around a sixth appearing a single time and approximately 10% taken by the ten largest. Sequenced material: PBMCs from blood, taken roughly 5 days after vaccination. The receptor source for this set is a man aged 45 to 65 who received an inactivated influenza vaccine. CDR3s include the opening cysteine and the closing phenylalanine or tryptophan. The D gene is left open where the match is weak. Some rows mark clone size as missing; the rest say once, few, many or name a class of expanded clone.

>TRBD1|many|15|TRBV7-6|TRBJ1-6
CASRFTGAYNSPLHF
TGTGCCAGCAGGTTTACAGGGGCTTATAATTCACCCCTCCACTTT
>TRBD2|-|13|TRBV12-3/TRBV12-4|TRBJ2-3
CASSKRGGDAQYF
TGTGCCAGCAGCAAGCGGGGAGGGGACGCGCAGTATTTT
>TRBD1|-|15|TRBV7-9|TRBJ2-4
CASSLALDRVNIQYF
TGTGCCAGCAGCTTAGCGCTGGACAGGGTGAACATTCAGTACTTC
>TRBD1|-|15|TRBV11-2|TRBJ2-3
CASSLSGGQVDTQYF
TGTGCCAGCAGCTTATCAGGGGGCCAGGTGGATACGCAGTATTTT
>-|-|14|TRBV27|TRBJ1-6
CASSLSKGNSPLHF
TGTGCCAGCAGTTTAAGCAAGGGGAATTCACCCCTCCACTTT
>-|-|15|TRBV12-3/TRBV12-4|TRBJ1-6
CASSQSRGTNSPLHF
TGTGCCAGCAGTCAGTCCCGGGGCACCAATTCACCCCTCCACTTT
>TRBD2|once|17|TRBV20-1|TRBJ2-1
CSARFSGRGSSYNEQFF
TGCAGTGCTAGGTTTAGCGGGAGGGGGAGCTCCTACAATGAGCAGTTCTTC
>-|few|14|TRBV20-1|TRBJ2-7
CSAPWDGGSYEQYF
TGCAGTGCTCCTTGGGACGGCGGATCCTACGAGCAGTACTTC
>TRBD2|-|16|TRBV20-1|TRBJ2-1
CSARRPGLAGRNEQFF
TGCAGTGCTAGGCGTCCGGGACTAGCGGGGAGGAATGAGCAGTTCTTC
>-|-|14|TRBV7-8|TRBJ2-7
CASSFGVSAYEQYF
TGTGCCAGCAGCTTTGGGGTATCGGCCTACGAGCAGTACTTC
>TRBD2|-|14|TRBV12-3/TRBV12-4|TRBJ2-7
CASSSSGGIYEQYF
TGTGCCAGCAGTAGTAGCGGGGGGATATACGAGCAGTACTTC
>TRBD2|few|15|TRBV6-1|TRBJ2-1
CASGTSGKGDNEQFF
TGTGCCAGCGGGACTAGCGGAAAAGGTGACAATGAGCAGTTCTTC